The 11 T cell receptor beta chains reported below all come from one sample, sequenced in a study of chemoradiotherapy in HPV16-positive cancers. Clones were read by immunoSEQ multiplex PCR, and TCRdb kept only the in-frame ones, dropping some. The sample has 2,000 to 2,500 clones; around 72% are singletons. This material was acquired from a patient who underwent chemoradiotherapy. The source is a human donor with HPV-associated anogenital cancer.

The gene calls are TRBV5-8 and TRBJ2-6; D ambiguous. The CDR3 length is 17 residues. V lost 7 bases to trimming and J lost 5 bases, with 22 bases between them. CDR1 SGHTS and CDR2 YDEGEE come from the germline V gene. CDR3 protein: CASSIRSTQSRANVLTF. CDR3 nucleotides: TGTGCCAGCTCAATTCGTTCCACACAAAGTCGGGCCAACGTCCTGACTTTC.

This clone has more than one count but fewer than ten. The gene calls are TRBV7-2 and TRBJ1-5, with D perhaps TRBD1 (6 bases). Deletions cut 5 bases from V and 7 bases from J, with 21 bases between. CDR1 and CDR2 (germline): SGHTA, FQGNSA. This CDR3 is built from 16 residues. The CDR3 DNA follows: TGTGCCAGCAGCCATTCCCGACAGGCTCGGGGCCAGCCCCAGCATTTT. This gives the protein CASSHSRQARGQPQHF.

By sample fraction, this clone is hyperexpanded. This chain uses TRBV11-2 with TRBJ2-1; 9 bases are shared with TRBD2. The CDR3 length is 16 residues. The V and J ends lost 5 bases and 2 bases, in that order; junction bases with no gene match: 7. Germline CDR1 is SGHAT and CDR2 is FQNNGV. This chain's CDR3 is CASSPSGAQAYNEQFF. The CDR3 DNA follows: TGTGCCAGCAGCCCTAGCGGGGCGCAAGCCTACAATGAGCAGTTCTTC.

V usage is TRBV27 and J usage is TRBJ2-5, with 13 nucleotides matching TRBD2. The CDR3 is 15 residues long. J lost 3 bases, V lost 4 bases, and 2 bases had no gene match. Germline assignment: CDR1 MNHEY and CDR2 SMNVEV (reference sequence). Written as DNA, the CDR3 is TGTGCCAGCAGTTCGACTAGCGGGGGGAAAGAGACCCAGTACTTC. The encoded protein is CASSSTSGGKETQYF.

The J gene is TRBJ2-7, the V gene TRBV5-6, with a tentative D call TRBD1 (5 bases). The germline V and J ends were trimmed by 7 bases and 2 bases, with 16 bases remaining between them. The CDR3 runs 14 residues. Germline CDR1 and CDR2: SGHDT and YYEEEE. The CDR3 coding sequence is TGTGCCAGCTCAGTAGAAGACAGCCCCTACGAGCAGTACTTC. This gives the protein CASSVEDSPYEQYF.

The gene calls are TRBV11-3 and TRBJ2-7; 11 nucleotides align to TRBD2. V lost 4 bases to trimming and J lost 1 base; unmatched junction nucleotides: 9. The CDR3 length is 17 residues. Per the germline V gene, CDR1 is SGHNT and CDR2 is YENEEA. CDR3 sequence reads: CASSSLAGGTASYEQYF. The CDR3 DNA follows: TGTGCCAGCAGCTCCCTAGCGGGGGGCACGGCTTCCTACGAGCAGTACTTC.

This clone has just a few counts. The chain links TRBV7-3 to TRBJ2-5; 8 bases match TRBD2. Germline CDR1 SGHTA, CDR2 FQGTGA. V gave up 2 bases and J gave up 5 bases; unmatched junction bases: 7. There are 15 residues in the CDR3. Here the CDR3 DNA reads TGTGCCAGCAGCTTACGGGTCGGGAGGGAGGAGACCCAGTACTTC. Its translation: CASSLRVGREETQYF.

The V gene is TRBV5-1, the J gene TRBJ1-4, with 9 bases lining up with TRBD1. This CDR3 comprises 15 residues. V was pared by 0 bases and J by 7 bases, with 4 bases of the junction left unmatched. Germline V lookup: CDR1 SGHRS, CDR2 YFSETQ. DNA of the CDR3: TGCGCCAGCAGCTTGGGAGGGGGACAGGGTGAAAAACTGTTTTTT. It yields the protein CASSLGGGQGEKLFF.

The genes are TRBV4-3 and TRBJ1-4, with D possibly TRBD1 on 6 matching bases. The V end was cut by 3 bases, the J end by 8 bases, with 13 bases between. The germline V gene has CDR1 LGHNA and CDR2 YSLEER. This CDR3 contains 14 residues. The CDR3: CASSQAGATEKLFF. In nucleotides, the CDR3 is TGCGCCAGCAGCCAGGCAGGGGCGACGGAAAAACTGTTTTTT.

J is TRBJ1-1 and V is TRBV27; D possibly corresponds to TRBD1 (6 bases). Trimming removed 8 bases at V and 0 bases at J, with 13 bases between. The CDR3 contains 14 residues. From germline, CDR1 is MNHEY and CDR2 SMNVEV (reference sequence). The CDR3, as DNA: TGTGCCAGCCAAGGGGGGCGGGTGAACACTGAAGCTTTCTTT. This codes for CASQGGRVNTEAFF.

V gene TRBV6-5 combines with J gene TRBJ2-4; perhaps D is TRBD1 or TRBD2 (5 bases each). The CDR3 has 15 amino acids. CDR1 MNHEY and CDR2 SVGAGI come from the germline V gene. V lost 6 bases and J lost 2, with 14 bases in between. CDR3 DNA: TGTGCCAGCAGCCCCCCGGGACGAACCAAAAACATTCAGTACTTC. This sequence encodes CASSPPGRTKNIQYF.